The 15 T cell receptor beta chains in this list originate from one sample, sequenced in a study of blood T cell repertoires in COVID-19. Assay used: immunoSEQ multiplex PCR; TCRdb lists only in-frame clones, some missing. The repertoire holds about 320,000 clones, approximately 89% seen once, with about 4.7% in the top ten. The sequencing sample was made of PBMCs or T cells enriched from blood (not recorded which). Receptors were obtained from a man under 40 who had recovered from COVID-19.

This clone was counted once. The CDR3 sequence is CASSPYLGTSGGYEQYF. The CDR3 DNA reads as TGTGCCAGCAGTCCATACCTAGGGACTAGCGGGGGCTACGAGCAGTACTTC. The chain has TRBV28 and TRBJ2-7; 14 bases map to TRBD2. This CDR3 contains 17 residues. The V gene end was trimmed by 5 bases and the J gene end by 3 bases; junction bases not matched to a gene: 9. CDR1 MDHEN and CDR2 SYDVKM come from the germline V gene.

The chain carries TRBV7-8 and TRBJ1-6; no reliable D call. Germline values: CDR1 SGHVS, CDR2 FQNEAQ. The V gene lost 5 bases and the J gene lost 5 bases, with 7 bases spanning the gap. This CDR3 contains 13 residues. The CDR3 sequence: CASSPGNNSPLHF. The CDR3 nucleotides are TGTGCCAGCAGCCCGGGGAATAATTCACCCCTCCACTTT.

The V call is TRBV15, the J call TRBJ1-2; D is unresolved. V lost 0 bases and J lost 6, with 17 bases in between. The V gene's germline CDR1 is LNHNV and CDR2 YYDKDF (reference sequence). This CDR3 contains 16 residues. CDR3 in DNA: TGTGCCACCAGCAGAGATTCGGCGACGAGGGAGAATGGCTACACCTTC. It yields the protein CATSRDSATRENGYTF.

The gene calls are TRBV2 and TRBJ2-7, with D perhaps matching TRBD1 (7 bases). This CDR3 contains 14 residues. Trimming left V 4 bases short and J 6 bases short, with 16 bases between. The germline CDR1 and CDR2 sequences are SNHLY and FYNNEI. CDR3 amino acids: CASSATGWRGEQYF. For the CDR3, the DNA is TGTGCCAGCAGTGCGACAGGGTGGCGGGGCGAGCAGTACTTC.

This clone was seen a handful of times. The chain links TRBV18 to TRBJ1-6; possibly TRBD1 for D (5 bases). Germline CDR1 and CDR2: KGHSH and LQKENI. CDR3 size: 17 residues. V lost 3 bases, J lost 9 bases, and 21 bases lay in between. The CDR3 sequence is CASSPASTGTLGSPLHF. The CDR3 coding sequence is TGTGCCAGCTCACCGGCCTCCACAGGTACCTTAGGTTCACCCCTCCACTTT.

The chain links TRBV6-1 to TRBJ1-6; 9 nucleotides align to TRBD1. V dropped 5 bases and J dropped 5; count of bases not matched to a gene: 4. Germline V gene lookup returns CDR1 MNHNS and CDR2 SASEGT. CDR3 length equals 15 residues. CDR3 nucleotides: TGTGCCAGCAGTTCATGGACAGGGGATAATTCACCCCTCCACTTT. Translating gives CASSSWTGDNSPLHF.

This sequence joins TRBV21-1 and TRBJ2-1; the table's D call of TRBD1 was not tested on the DNA. TRBV21-1 represents a pseudogene. This CDR3 has 14 amino acids. The CDR3 nucleotides are TGTGCCAGCAGCGGGGGCCGCCCCTACAATGAGCAGTTCTTC. As protein: CASSGGRPYNEQFF.

The rearrangement links TRBV7-9 to TRBJ2-2; TRBD2 matches 8 bases. CDR1 is SEHNR, CDR2 FQNEAQ, per germline (reference sequence). V trimming: 3 bases; J trimming: 2 bases; junction bases outside the gene matches: 5. The CDR3 loop spans 16 amino acids. CDR3 DNA: TGTGCCAGCAGCTTTTCAAGCGGGGGCAACACCGGGGAGCTGTTTTTT. It translates to CASSFSSGGNTGELFF.

The chain joins TRBV10-3 to TRBJ2-3; D might be TRBD2 (6 bases). Trimming pared 4 bases from V and 4 bases from J, leaving 15 bases between. This CDR3 has 15 amino acids. Germline CDR1 and CDR2: ENHRY and SYGVKD. This CDR3 is CAISAGVGDSDTQYF. DNA for the CDR3: TGTGCCATCAGTGCGGGGGTGGGCGATTCAGATACGCAGTATTTT.

In its sample, this clone was seen once. This chain uses TRBV5-4 with TRBJ1-1, with 7 bases identical to TRBD1. V shed 3 bases, J shed 1 base, and the junction held 9 bases outside the gene matches. This CDR3 has 16 amino acids. Per the germline V gene, CDR1 is SGHNT and CDR2 is YYREEE (reference sequence). The CDR3 region is CASSYARTGTNTEAFF. CDR3 in DNA: TGTGCCAGCAGCTATGCCCGGACAGGTACGAACACTGAAGCTTTCTTT.

This sequence joins TRBV10-1 and TRBJ2-7, with TRBD1 as a possible D gene (7 bases). Looked up from germline, CDR1 is WNHNN and CDR2 is SYGVQD (reference sequence). This CDR3 comprises 13 residues. Trimming shortened V by 6 bases and J by 4 bases, and 13 bases separated the two germline ends. The CDR3 here is CASSLQGTYEQYF. The CDR3 DNA reads as TGCGCCAGCAGCTTACAGGGGACTTACGAGCAGTACTTC.

This clone was found a few times. This rearrangement joins TRBV3-1 (or the pseudogene TRBV3-2) to TRBJ2-2, with 13 bases lining up with TRBD2. This CDR3 has 18 amino acids. Germline lookup yields CDR1 LGHDT and CDR2 YNNKEL (reference sequence). J gave up 0 bases and V 0 bases, and 1 base lay outside the gene matches. CDR3 nucleotide sequence: TGTGCCAGCAGCCAAGAGGGGACTAGCGGGGCGAACACCGGGGAGCTGTTTTTT. Residues: CASSQEGTSGANTGELFF.

V and J are TRBV27 and TRBJ1-5; TRBD1 agrees at 8 bases. This CDR3 has 14 amino acids. Germline loops: CDR1 MNHEY, CDR2 SMNVEV (reference sequence). Trimming at V came to 4 bases and at J to 5 bases, leaving 4 bases not matched to a gene. The CDR3 is CASSSTGAYQPQHF. CDR3 bases: TGTGCCAGCAGTTCGACAGGGGCGTATCAGCCCCAGCATTTT.

The chain couples TRBV5-5 to TRBJ1-2; perhaps TRBD1 as D (6 bases). Trimming pared 4 bases from V and 0 bases from J, leaving 13 bases between. The CDR3 has 15 amino acids. Per germline, CDR1 SGHKS and CDR2 YYEKEE (reference sequence). The CDR3 DNA sequence: TGTGCCAGCAGCCCAGGACAGTTAGCTAACTATGGCTACACCTTC. Protein sequence: CASSPGQLANYGYTF. The variable domain in full, completed from reference TRBV5-5 and TRBJ1-2, reads DAGVTQSPTHLIKTRGQQVTLRCSPISGHKSVSWYQQVLGQGPQFIFQYYEKEERGRGNFPDRFSARQFPNYSSELNVNALLLGDSALYLCASSPGQLANYGYTFGSGTRLTVV.

V usage is TRBV30 and J usage is TRBJ1-3; tentative D call: TRBD1 (5 bases). The CDR3 is made up of 13 amino acids. From germline, CDR1 is GTSNPN and CDR2 SVGIG (reference sequence). V dropped 1 base and J dropped 3 bases, with 7 bases sitting between them. This CDR3 reads CAWSAGGGNTIYF. The CDR3 DNA follows: TGTGCCTGGAGTGCGGGGGGTGGAAACACCATATATTTT.